A selection of T cell receptor beta chains follows, all from one sample in a study of beta chain features in type 1 diabetes. Sequencing used immunoSEQ multiplex PCR; TCRdb keeps in-frame clones, though not all of them. The sample carries some 170,000 clones, roughly 60% recorded once. Sequencing was performed on naive CD4+ T cells from blood. Receptors originate from a man aged 25-40 years with type 1 diabetes. Both conserved end residues are part of each CDR3. The D gene is left open where the match is weak. Only part of the rows carry a size: once, few, many, or a class if the clone is expanded.

v_gene: TRBV5-1
d_gene: .
abundance: .
j_gene: TRBJ2-7
CDR3nt: TGCGCCAGCAGCTTGGCTCCAGCTTCCTACGAGCAGTACTTC
CDR3aa: CASSLAPASYEQYF

v_gene: TRBV2
d_gene: .
abundance: few
j_gene: TRBJ2-1
CDR3nt: TGTGCCAGCAGCGCCGGCACAGATGACAATGAGCAGTTCTTC
CDR3aa: CASSAGTDDNEQFF

v_gene: TRBV9
d_gene: .
abundance: few
j_gene: TRBJ2-3
CDR3nt: TGTGCCAGCAGCGTAGTTGGGGAAGGCACAGATACGCAGTATTTT
CDR3aa: CASSVVGEGTDTQYF

v_gene: TRBV14
d_gene: .
abundance: .
j_gene: TRBJ2-7
CDR3nt: TGTGCCAGCAGCCGACAGGTCCCCTACGAGCAGTACTTC
CDR3aa: CASSRQVPYEQYF

v_gene: TRBV7-2
d_gene: .
abundance: .
j_gene: TRBJ1-1
CDR3nt: TGTGCCAGCAGCCCGCAGGGGATTGGCACTGAAGCTTTCTTT
CDR3aa: CASSPQGIGTEAFF

v_gene: TRBV6-6
d_gene: .
abundance: .
j_gene: TRBJ2-5
CDR3nt: TGTGCCAGCAGTACGGGAGAGACCCAGTACTTC
CDR3aa: CASSTGETQYF

v_gene: TRBV30
d_gene: .
abundance: .
j_gene: TRBJ1-5
CDR3nt: TGTGCCTGGTCGGGGCAGGCCAATCAGCCCCAGCATTTT
CDR3aa: CAWSGQANQPQHF

v_gene: TRBV5-1
d_gene: .
abundance: .
j_gene: TRBJ2-1
CDR3nt: TGCGCCAGCAGCTTGGATGGTAGTACGGGTGAGCAGTTCTTC
CDR3aa: CASSLDGSTGEQFF

v_gene: TRBV9
d_gene: .
abundance: once
j_gene: TRBJ2-1
CDR3nt: TGTGCCAGCAGCGTAGCTGGTGATGAGCAGTTCTTC
CDR3aa: CASSVAGDEQFF

v_gene: TRBV7-2
d_gene: .
abundance: .
j_gene: TRBJ2-7
CDR3nt: TGTGCCAGCAGTTTTGGGTCCGGAGAGCAGTACTTC
CDR3aa: CASSFGSGEQYF

v_gene: TRBV9
d_gene: .
abundance: few
j_gene: TRBJ1-1
CDR3nt: TGTGCCAGCAGCGTGGTAGGTCCTAACACTGAAGCTTTCTTT
CDR3aa: CASSVVGPNTEAFF

v_gene: TRBV4-3
d_gene: .
abundance: few
j_gene: TRBJ2-1
CDR3nt: TGCGCCAGCAGCCAAGGTACGACCTACAATGAGCAGTTCTTC
CDR3aa: CASSQGTTYNEQFF

v_gene: TRBV14
d_gene: .
abundance: .
j_gene: TRBJ1-1
CDR3nt: TGTGCCAGCAGCCCTAGGCCCCCAGGGATGAACACTGAAGCTTTCTTT
CDR3aa: CASSPRPPGMNTEAFF

v_gene: TRBV4-3
d_gene: .
abundance: .
j_gene: TRBJ2-1
CDR3nt: TGCGCCAGCAGCCAAGCAGGGTTTTCCTACAATGAGCAGTTCTTC
CDR3aa: CASSQAGFSYNEQFF

v_gene: TRBV10-3
d_gene: TRBD1
abundance: .
j_gene: TRBJ2-2
CDR3nt: TGTGCCATCAGTGACACGCCGGACAGGACGAACACCGGGGAGCTGTTTTTT
CDR3aa: CAISDTPDRTNTGELFF

v_gene: TRBV11-2
d_gene: .
abundance: .
j_gene: TRBJ2-7
CDR3nt: TGTGCCAGCAGCTTTAGTAGCTCCTACGAGCAGTACTTC
CDR3aa: CASSFSSSYEQYF

v_gene: TRBV9
d_gene: .
abundance: .
j_gene: TRBJ2-3
CDR3nt: TGTGCCAGCAGCGTAACCCCCCAAGGAGATACGCAGTATTTT
CDR3aa: CASSVTPQGDTQYF

v_gene: TRBV4-3
d_gene: .
abundance: .
j_gene: TRBJ2-1
CDR3nt: TGCGCCAGCAGCCAAGGCTCGTACAATGAGCAGTTCTTC
CDR3aa: CASSQGSYNEQFF

v_gene: TRBV5-6
d_gene: .
abundance: .
j_gene: TRBJ2-7
CDR3nt: TGTGCCAGCAGCAAAGGAGCAGGGAAGGGCGAGCAGTACTTC
CDR3aa: CASSKGAGKGEQYF

v_gene: TRBV7-2
d_gene: TRBD2
abundance: .
j_gene: TRBJ2-3
CDR3nt: TGTGCCAGCAGACCACCGGGACTAGAGGCAGATACGCAGTATTTT
CDR3aa: CASRPPGLEADTQYF

v_gene: TRBV29-1
d_gene: .
abundance: few
j_gene: TRBJ1-1
CDR3nt: TGCAGCGTTGAAGGGACAGAGAACACTGAAGCTTTCTTT
CDR3aa: CSVEGTENTEAFF

v_gene: TRBV29-1
d_gene: TRBD2
abundance: .
j_gene: TRBJ2-5
CDR3nt: TGCAGCGTTTATGGCGGGGGGGCTGGTGAGACCCAGTACTTC
CDR3aa: CSVYGGGAGETQYF

v_gene: TRBV30
d_gene: .
abundance: few
j_gene: TRBJ2-3
CDR3nt: TGTGCCTGGAGTGTTCAGGGGCGAGGCACAGATACGCAGTATTTT
CDR3aa: CAWSVQGRGTDTQYF

v_gene: TRBV25-1
d_gene: .
abundance: .
j_gene: TRBJ1-4
CDR3nt: TGTGCCAGCAGTGATGAAAAACTGTTTTTT
CDR3aa: CASSDEKLFF

v_gene: TRBV7-2
d_gene: TRBD1
abundance: .
j_gene: TRBJ1-2
CDR3nt: TGTGCCAGCAGCTTAGCGCTGACAGGGAATGGCTACACCTTC
CDR3aa: CASSLALTGNGYTF

v_gene: TRBV18
d_gene: .
abundance: .
j_gene: TRBJ2-1
CDR3nt: TGTGCCAGCTCACCACCCTCTGATAATGAGCAGTTCTTC
CDR3aa: CASSPPSDNEQFF

v_gene: TRBV10-3
d_gene: TRBD1
abundance: few
j_gene: TRBJ2-1
CDR3nt: TGTGCCATCAGTGAGTCCGGGACAGGGGATATATACAATGAGCAGTTCTTC
CDR3aa: CAISESGTGDIYNEQFF

v_gene: TRBV20-1
d_gene: .
abundance: .
j_gene: TRBJ1-5
CDR3nt: TGCAGTTCAGGTGCCCAGCCCCAGCATTTT
CDR3aa: CSSGAQPQHF

v_gene: TRBV5-4
d_gene: .
abundance: .
j_gene: TRBJ1-2
CDR3nt: TGTGCCAGCAGCTTCCCGACTGATTATGGCTACACCTTC
CDR3aa: CASSFPTDYGYTF

v_gene: TRBV15
d_gene: TRBD1
abundance: .
j_gene: TRBJ2-4
CDR3nt: TGTGCCACCAGCGTTCGGACAGGGAAGGTGGAAAACATTCAGTACTTC
CDR3aa: CATSVRTGKVENIQYF

v_gene: TRBV29-1
d_gene: TRBD1
abundance: .
j_gene: TRBJ2-2
CDR3nt: TGCAGCGCCCGACAGGGGGAAGGCACCGGGGAGCTGTTTTTT
CDR3aa: CSARQGEGTGELFF

v_gene: TRBV7-9
d_gene: .
abundance: .
j_gene: TRBJ1-1
CDR3nt: TGTGCCAGCAGGGGGGTGGCCACTGAAGCTTTCTTT
CDR3aa: CASRGVATEAFF

v_gene: TRBV9
d_gene: TRBD1
abundance: .
j_gene: TRBJ2-5
CDR3nt: TGTGCCAGCAGCCCCCAAGGGACAGGGGGCGGAAAGACCCAGTACTTC
CDR3aa: CASSPQGTGGGKTQYF

v_gene: TRBV10-3
d_gene: TRBD2
abundance: few
j_gene: TRBJ2-7
CDR3nt: TGTGCCATCAGAGGAGCGGGGGCCCTCGAGCAGTACTTC
CDR3aa: CAIRGAGALEQYF

v_gene: TRBV2
d_gene: .
abundance: .
j_gene: TRBJ2-1
CDR3nt: TGTGCCAGCAGAGCCCTGGGGGCGTACAATGAGCAGTTCTTC
CDR3aa: CASRALGAYNEQFF

v_gene: TRBV29-1
d_gene: .
abundance: .
j_gene: TRBJ1-2
CDR3nt: TGCAGCGGCCTCGGACAGATTTATGGCTACACCTTC
CDR3aa: CSGLGQIYGYTF

v_gene: TRBV7-8
d_gene: TRBD2
abundance: .
j_gene: TRBJ2-3
CDR3nt: TGTGCCAGCAGCCACCGGACTAGCGGGGGCACAGATACGCAGTATTTT
CDR3aa: CASSHRTSGGTDTQYF

v_gene: TRBV7-9
d_gene: .
abundance: .
j_gene: TRBJ2-5
CDR3nt: TGTGCCAGCAGGCCCGGGACGGTCCGGTCCATAGAGACCCAGTACTTC
CDR3aa: CASRPGTVRSIETQYF

v_gene: TRBV9
d_gene: .
abundance: .
j_gene: TRBJ2-1
CDR3nt: TGTGCCAGCAGCCTCCCACCCCGGACCAGCTCCTACAATGAGCAGTTCTTC
CDR3aa: CASSLPPRTSSYNEQFF

v_gene: TRBV28
d_gene: .
abundance: once
j_gene: TRBJ1-2
CDR3nt: TGTGCCCAGGGCAGGGCAAACTATGGCTACACCTTC
CDR3aa: CAQGRANYGYTF

v_gene: TRBV25-1
d_gene: .
abundance: .
j_gene: TRBJ1-1
CDR3nt: TGTGCCAGCAGTGGGGGCCAGAACACTGAAGCTTTCTTT
CDR3aa: CASSGGQNTEAFF

v_gene: TRBV7-9
d_gene: .
abundance: .
j_gene: TRBJ2-5
CDR3nt: TGTGCCAGCAGCTTAGTAAACCAAGAGACCCAGTACTTC
CDR3aa: CASSLVNQETQYF

v_gene: TRBV29-1
d_gene: TRBD1
abundance: .
j_gene: TRBJ1-3
CDR3nt: TGCAGCGTTGAAACTGACAGGGTGGACACCATATATTTT
CDR3aa: CSVETDRVDTIYF

v_gene: TRBV9
d_gene: .
abundance: few
j_gene: TRBJ2-3
CDR3nt: TGTGCCAGCACCTCAGACAGCACAGATACGCAGTATTTT
CDR3aa: CASTSDSTDTQYF

v_gene: TRBV4-3
d_gene: TRBD2
abundance: .
j_gene: TRBJ2-7
CDR3nt: TGCGCCAGCAGCCAAGATCTTAGACTAGCGGGCTACGAGCAGTACTTC
CDR3aa: CASSQDLRLAGYEQYF

v_gene: TRBV5-1
d_gene: TRBD1
abundance: .
j_gene: TRBJ2-6
CDR3nt: TGCGCCAGCAGCTTTGAGGGACAGATCTCTGGGGCCAACGTCCTGACTTTC
CDR3aa: CASSFEGQISGANVLTF

v_gene: TRBV9
d_gene: .
abundance: few
j_gene: TRBJ1-6
CDR3nt: TGTGCCAGCAGCGTAGGGGCAGATCATAATTCACCCCTCCACTTT
CDR3aa: CASSVGADHNSPLHF

v_gene: TRBV29-1
d_gene: .
abundance: .
j_gene: TRBJ2-3
CDR3nt: TGCAGCGTTGGGGCGGTACGTAGCACAGATACGCAGTATTTT
CDR3aa: CSVGAVRSTDTQYF

v_gene: TRBV7-9
d_gene: .
abundance: few
j_gene: TRBJ2-5
CDR3nt: TGTGCCAGCAGCTTAGCGCCAGGGATTGTTTACGTAGAGACCCAGTACTTC
CDR3aa: CASSLAPGIVYVETQYF

v_gene: TRBV29-1
d_gene: TRBD2
abundance: few
j_gene: TRBJ2-7
CDR3nt: TGCAGCGTTGAAGATCGGGGGGCCTACGAGCAGTACTTC
CDR3aa: CSVEDRGAYEQYF

v_gene: TRBV29-1
d_gene: .
abundance: .
j_gene: TRBJ1-3
CDR3nt: TGCAGCGCTCGAACCAGGGTGGAAGGAAACACCATATATTTT
CDR3aa: CSARTRVEGNTIYF